The source of this T cell receptor (beta chain) is a study of naive and memory T cell subsets. This clonotype was seen a few times. An equimolar mix of two oligonucleotides served as the beta constant-region primer for TRBC1 and TRBC2. Four rounds of PCR amplified the ligated cDNA using nested alpha and beta constant-region primers plus SP2. TCRdb processed the UMI-ligation and nested PCR reads anew with MiXCR; each CDR3 protein has one entry. This sample has some 83,000 distinct CDR3 sequences, with over 8.5% found just once. The CDR3 loop spans 13 amino acids. CDR1 and CDR2 from the germline V gene are SGHKS and YYEKEE (reference sequence). Trimming removed 7 bases from V and 0 bases from J, with 9 bases in between.

The V call is TRBV5-5, the J call TRBJ2-3; D not resolved. The sequence derives from a human donor in good health. Sample: naive CD8+ T cells from blood. The CDR3 region has the DNA TGTGCCAGCTCGGCCGTGAGCACAGATACGCAGTATTTT. Amino acids: CASSAVSTDTQYF.